This passage covers 22 T cell receptor beta chains from one sample sequenced in a study of T cells in Graves' hyperthyroidism and ophthalmopathy. Amplified regions were TCR beta CDR3 sequences from RNA transcripts. An initial round of RT-PCR targeting the TCR CDR3 relied on the HTBI primer set. TCRdb independently ran MiXCR on the multiplex PCR reads; one entry per CDR3 protein. The table has 200,000 to 300,000 distinct CDR3 sequences, around 15% seen once. Sequencing was done on a sample of blood. The receptors derive from a woman between 18 and 30 years old with Graves' ophthalmopathy.

This clonotype appeared many times. This chain connects TRBV20-1 to TRBJ1-3; a possible D gene is TRBD1 (5 bases). The length of the CDR3 is 15 residues. V was cut by 1 base and J by 1 base, with 11 bases left in between. CDR1 and CDR2 (germline): DFQATT, SNEGSKA (reference sequence). The CDR3 spells CSARAGTGSGNTIYF. The CDR3 DNA sequence: TGCAGTGCTAGAGCCGGGACGGGGTCTGGAAACACCATATATTTT.

This clonotype was seen repeatedly, ten times or more. This chain connects TRBV28 to TRBJ1-5; D unresolved. The germline V gene has CDR1 MDHEN and CDR2 SYDVKM. This CDR3 has 12 amino acids. Trimming cost V 9 bases and J 1 base, with 7 bases left between them. The CDR3 bases are TGTGCCAGTAAGCAAAGCAATCAGCCCCAGCATTTT. This translates into CASKQSNQPQHF. Together with reference TRBV28 and TRBJ1-5, the CDR3 gives the full variable domain: DVKVTQSSRYLVKRTGEKVFLECVQDMDHENMFWYRQDPGLGLRLIYFSYDVKMKEKGDIPEGYSVSREKKERFSLILESASTNQTSMYLCASKQSNQPQHFGDGTRLSIL.

In this sample, this clonotype turned up many times. The chain links TRBV6-2 or TRBV6-3 to TRBJ2-1, with TRBD2 identical over 14 bases. The CDR3 has 18 amino acids. V shed 2 bases and J 1 base; nucleotides not matched to a gene: 4. Germline V gene data show CDR1 as MNHEY and CDR2 as SVGEGT. CDR3 loop: CASSYGTSGSGSYNEQFF. CDR3 nucleotide sequence: TGTGCCAGCAGTTACGGGACTAGCGGGAGTGGATCCTACAATGAGCAGTTCTTC.

Ten or more counts support this clonotype. This chain connects TRBV15 to TRBJ2-3, with TRBD2 identical over 13 bases. Per the germline V gene, CDR1 is LNHNV and CDR2 is YYDKDF (reference sequence). After removal of 5 bases from V and 6 bases from J, the junction contained 5 bases not matched to a gene. The CDR3 loop spans 15 amino acids. The CDR3 sequence is CATSETSGRRDTQYF. CDR3 DNA: TGTGCCACCAGCGAGACTAGCGGGAGGAGGGATACGCAGTATTTT.

This clonotype was seen repeatedly, ten times or more. This chain's CDR3 is CASSVLQIERYTF. CDR3 nucleotides: TGTGCCAGCAGTGTCCTACAGATTGAGCGCTACACCTTC. This rearrangement joins TRBV2 to TRBJ1-2; unclear D gene. CDR3 length: 13 amino acids. The V end lost 4 bases, the J end lost 9 bases, and 15 bases lay between the germline ends. Germline lookup yields CDR1 SNHLY and CDR2 FYNNEI.

This clonotype showed up many times. V is TRBV28 and J is TRBJ2-7; TRBD2 matches at 7 bases. The CDR3 consists of 15 residues. CDR1 and CDR2 from the germline V gene are MDHEN and SYDVKM. Losses at the gene ends were 6 bases for V and 1 base for J; bases not matched to a gene: 9. This chain's CDR3 is CASRTGTGGSYEQYF. The CDR3, as DNA: TGTGCCAGCAGGACCGGGACGGGGGGTTCCTACGAGCAGTACTTC.

The rearrangement links TRBV11-2 to TRBJ2-7; 8 bases agree with TRBD2. Trimming cost V 5 bases and J 6 bases; bases outside gene matches: 12. From germline, CDR1 is SGHAT and CDR2 FQNNGV. The CDR3 is 15 residues long. The CDR3: CASSVASGSTCEQYF. CDR3 DNA: TGTGCCAGCAGCGTAGCTAGCGGGTCTACTTGCGAGCAGTACTTC.

This clonotype was counted many times. The rearrangement joins TRBV7-8 to TRBJ2-2, with D unclear. Trimming left V 1 base short and J 3 bases short, with 21 bases between. The germline V gene has CDR1 SGHVS and CDR2 FQNEAQ. The CDR3 consists of 19 residues. The CDR3 region is CASSLDLFRVSEDTGELFF. CDR3 in DNA: TGTGCCAGCAGCTTAGACCTGTTCCGGGTCTCAGAGGACACCGGGGAGCTGTTTTTT.

A few counts support this clonotype. This rearrangement joins TRBV4-1 to TRBJ1-3; a possible D gene is TRBD1 (5 bases). Germline V lookup: CDR1 MGHRA, CDR2 YSYEKL. V lost 0 bases and J lost 0, with 12 bases in between. The CDR3 totals 17 residues. The CDR3 nucleotides read TGCGCCAGCAGCCAAGACCCTGGGAGGGGCTCTGGAAACACCATATATTTT. Its translation is CASSQDPGRGSGNTIYF.

This clonotype has ten or more counts. The chain has TRBV11-2 and TRBJ2-2; D gene ambiguous. V lost 5 bases and J 2 bases, leaving 18 bases between the germline ends. This CDR3 has 17 amino acids. Per germline, CDR1 SGHAT and CDR2 FQNNGV. CDR3 loop: CASSPPTGRVNTGELFF. Written as DNA, the CDR3 is TGTGCCAGCAGCCCACCCACCGGACGGGTTAACACCGGGGAGCTGTTTTTT.

This clonotype has at least ten counts. The chain carries TRBV4-1 and TRBJ2-5; D is undetermined. Germline assignment: CDR1 MGHRA and CDR2 YSYEKL. V dropped 0 bases and J dropped 2 bases, with 13 bases sitting between them. The CDR3 length is 16 residues. CDR3 residues: CASSQDRWNNQETQYF. In nucleotides, the CDR3 is TGCGCCAGCAGCCAAGATAGGTGGAATAATCAAGAGACCCAGTACTTC.

This clonotype occurred many times. The chain carries TRBV5-1 and TRBJ2-7; TRBD1 agrees at 12 bases. The V and J ends lost 2 bases and 5 bases, in that order; junction bases with no gene match: 14. CDR3 length: 18 residues. Germline lookup yields CDR1 SGHRS and CDR2 YFSETQ. The CDR3 coding sequence is TGCGCCAGCAGCTTCTACCGGGACAGGGGGCGCGTTTATCACGAGCAGTACTTC. It codes for CASSFYRDRGRVYHEQYF.

This clonotype was counted ten times or more. The V gene is TRBV27, the J gene TRBJ2-3; no clear D. CDR1 is MNHEY and CDR2 is SMNVEV in the germline V gene (reference sequence). The CDR3 is made up of 13 amino acids. Deletions cut 0 bases from V and 8 bases from J, with 9 bases between. This CDR3 reads CASSLSRPSTQYF. The CDR3, as DNA: TGTGCCAGCAGTTTATCGCGGCCGAGTACGCAGTATTTT.

Details on this clonotype: Possible read error: a much larger clone is one base away. The V gene is TRBV6-1, the J gene TRBJ2-1; D remains unclear. The CDR3 has 16 amino acids. Germline V gene lookup returns CDR1 MNHNS and CDR2 SASEGT. CDR3 region: CASSDFDLVSYSEQFF. The CDR3 DNA reads as TGTGCCAGCAGTGACTTTGACTTGGTGTCCTACAGTGAGCAGTTCTTC.

This clonotype was seen just once. The CDR3 spells CAISGDRDNSPLHF. The CDR3 nucleotides are TGTGCCATCAGTGGGGACAGGGATAATTCACCCCTCCACTTT. The chain uses TRBV10-3 and TRBJ1-6, with 9 nucleotides matching TRBD1. Germline CDR1 and CDR2: ENHRY and SYGVKD. Germline trimming cut 4 bases from V and 5 bases from J; bases unmatched to any gene: 0. The CDR3 has 14 residues.

In its sample, this clonotype was seen many times. The V call is TRBV20-1, the J call TRBJ2-1; 8 bases map to TRBD2. The V gene's germline CDR1 is DFQATT and CDR2 SNEGSKA (reference sequence). Losses at the gene ends were 4 bases for V and 9 bases for J; bases not matched to a gene: 8. CDR3 length: 13 residues. As DNA, the CDR3 is TGCAGTGCTACCGGGACTAGTCTGAGTGAGCAGTTCTTC. It yields the protein CSATGTSLSEQFF.

This clonotype came up many times. The rearrangement links TRBV7-9 to TRBJ2-5; perhaps TRBD2 as D (6 bases). Germline assignment: CDR1 SEHNR and CDR2 FQNEAQ (reference sequence). This CDR3 has 13 residues. V shed 11 bases and J shed 2 bases, with 15 bases lying between them. The CDR3 region is CAGGRTGQETQYF. Here the CDR3 DNA reads TGTGCCGGAGGGAGGACGGGGCAAGAGACCCAGTACTTC.

This clonotype was seen at least ten times. V gene TRBV20-1 combines with J gene TRBJ1-3; D gene ambiguous. There are 14 residues in the CDR3. V was clipped by 6 bases and J by 0 bases, with 12 bases between them. The germline CDR1 and CDR2 sequences are DFQATT and SNEGSKA (reference sequence). Here the CDR3 reads CSAVRPSSGNTIYF. CDR3 DNA: TGCAGTGCAGTCCGACCCAGCTCTGGAAACACCATATATTTT.

This clonotype was counted many times. The chain combines TRBV7-2 with TRBJ2-2; possible D gene TRBD1, 5 bases. The V and J ends lost 1 base and 5 bases respectively, with 8 bases between them. This CDR3 is built from 14 residues. Germline CDR1 and CDR2: SGHTA and FQGNSA. Here the CDR3 reads CASSLGQWTGELFF. Written as DNA, the CDR3 is TGTGCCAGCAGCTTAGGACAGTGGACCGGGGAGCTGTTTTTT. Full variable domain (remainder filled in from reference TRBV7-2 and TRBJ2-2): GAGVSQSPSNKVTEKGKDVELRCDPISGHTALYWYRQSLGQGLEFLIYFQGNSAPDKSGLPSDRFSAERTGGSVSTLTIQRTQQEDSAVYLCASSLGQWTGELFFGEGSRLTVL.

The sample holds a few counts of this clonotype. This chain's CDR3 is CASSPASLAGANEQFF. The CDR3 region has the DNA TGTGCCAGCTCACCTGCCTCGCTAGCGGGAGCCAATGAGCAGTTCTTC. This chain uses TRBV18 with TRBJ2-1; the match to TRBD2 covers 10 bases. This CDR3 has 16 residues. V shed 3 bases and J 6 bases; nucleotides not matched to a gene: 8. Per germline, CDR1 KGHSH and CDR2 LQKENI.

This clonotype has a count of ten or more. V usage is TRBV30 and J usage is TRBJ2-7; 7 bases fit TRBD1. The J segment lost 1 base and the V segment lost 8 bases, leaving 8 bases of the junction unmatched. In germline, CDR1 is GTSNPN, CDR2 SVGIG (reference sequence). The CDR3 contains 13 residues. The CDR3 protein is CAGDSLNSYEQYF. DNA of the CDR3: TGTGCCGGGGACAGCTTAAATTCCTACGAGCAGTACTTC. The full variable domain, in which reference TRBV30 and TRBJ2-7 provide the parts outside the CDR3, is SQTIHQWPATLVQPVGSPLSLECTVEGTSNPNLYWYRQAAGRGLQLLFYSVGIGQISSEVPQNLSASRPQDRQFILSSKKLLLSDSGFYLCAGDSLNSYEQYFGPGTRLTVT.

This clonotype was detected many times. This chain connects TRBV29-1 to TRBJ1-2; D might be TRBD1 (6 bases). This CDR3 has 13 amino acids. Germline CDR1 and CDR2: SQVTM and ANQGSEA. V shed 6 bases and J shed 4 bases, with 15 bases lying between them. The CDR3 DNA sequence: TGCAGCGTCCCAAACAGGGTTTCCTATGGCTACACCTTC. Protein sequence: CSVPNRVSYGYTF.